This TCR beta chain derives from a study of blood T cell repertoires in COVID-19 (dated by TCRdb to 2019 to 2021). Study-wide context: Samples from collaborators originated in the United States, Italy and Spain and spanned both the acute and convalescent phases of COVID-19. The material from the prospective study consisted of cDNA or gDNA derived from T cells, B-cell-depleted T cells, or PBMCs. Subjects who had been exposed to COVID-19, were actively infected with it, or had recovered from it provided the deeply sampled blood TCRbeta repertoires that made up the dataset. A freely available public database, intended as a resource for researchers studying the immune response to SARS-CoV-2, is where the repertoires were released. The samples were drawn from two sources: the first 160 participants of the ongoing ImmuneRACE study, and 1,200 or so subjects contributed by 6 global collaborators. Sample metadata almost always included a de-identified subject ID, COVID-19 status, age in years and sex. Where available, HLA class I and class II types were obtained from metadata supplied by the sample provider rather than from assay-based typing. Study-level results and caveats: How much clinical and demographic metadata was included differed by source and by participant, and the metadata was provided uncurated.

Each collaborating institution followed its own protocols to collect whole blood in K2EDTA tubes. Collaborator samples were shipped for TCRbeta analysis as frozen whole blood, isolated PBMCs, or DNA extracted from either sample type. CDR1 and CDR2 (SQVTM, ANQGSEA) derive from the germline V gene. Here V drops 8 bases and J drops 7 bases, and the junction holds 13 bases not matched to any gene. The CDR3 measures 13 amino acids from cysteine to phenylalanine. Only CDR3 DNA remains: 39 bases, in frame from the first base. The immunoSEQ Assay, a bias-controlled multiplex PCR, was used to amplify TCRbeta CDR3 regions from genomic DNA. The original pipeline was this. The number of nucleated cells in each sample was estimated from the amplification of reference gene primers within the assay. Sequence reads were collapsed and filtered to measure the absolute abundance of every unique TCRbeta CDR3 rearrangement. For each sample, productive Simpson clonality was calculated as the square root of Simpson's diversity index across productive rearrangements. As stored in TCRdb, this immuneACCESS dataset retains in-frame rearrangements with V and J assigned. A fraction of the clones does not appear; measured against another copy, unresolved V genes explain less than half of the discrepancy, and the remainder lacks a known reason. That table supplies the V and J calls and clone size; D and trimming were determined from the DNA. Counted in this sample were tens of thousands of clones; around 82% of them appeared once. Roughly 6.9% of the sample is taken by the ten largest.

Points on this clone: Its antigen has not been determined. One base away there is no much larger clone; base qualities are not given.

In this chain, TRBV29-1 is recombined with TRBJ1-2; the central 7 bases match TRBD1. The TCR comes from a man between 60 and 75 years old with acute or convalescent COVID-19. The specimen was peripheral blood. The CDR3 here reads CSITRQGSGGYTF. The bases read TGCAGCATTACTAGACAGGGAAGCGGTGGCTACACCTTC.